This T cell receptor beta chain was observed in a study of blood T cell repertoires in COVID-19. The overall study: Sources were T cells, B-cell-depleted T cells, or PBMCs; the material itself was cDNA or gDNA.

The CDR3 totals 14 residues. The trim removed 6 bases at V and 6 bases at J, leaving 10 bases unmatched. Germline V CDR1 and CDR2: MNHEY, SVGAGI. The table came from immunoSEQ multiplex PCR; TCRdb's copy has only in-frame clones and leaves some out. This table has approximately 500,000 clones, 80% to 90% appearing once. The sample consisted of peripheral blood. This TCR was recovered from a human donor in a cohort sampled during active COVID-19. The genes are TRBV6-5 and TRBJ2-7, with 8 bases fitting TRBD1. CDR3 in amino acids: CASSPGTGLSEQYF. In DNA, the CDR3 is TGTGCCAGCAGCCCCGGGACAGGCCTCTCCGAGCAGTACTTC.